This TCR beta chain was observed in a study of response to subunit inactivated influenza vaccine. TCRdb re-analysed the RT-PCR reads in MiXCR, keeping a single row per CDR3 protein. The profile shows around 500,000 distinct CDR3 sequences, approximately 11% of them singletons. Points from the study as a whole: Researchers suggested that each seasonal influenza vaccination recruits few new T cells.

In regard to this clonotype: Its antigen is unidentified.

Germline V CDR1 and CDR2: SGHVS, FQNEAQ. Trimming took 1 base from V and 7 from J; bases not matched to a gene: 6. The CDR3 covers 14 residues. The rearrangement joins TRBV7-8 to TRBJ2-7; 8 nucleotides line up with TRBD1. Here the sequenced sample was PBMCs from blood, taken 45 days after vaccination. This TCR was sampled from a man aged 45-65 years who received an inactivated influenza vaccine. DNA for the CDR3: TGTGCCAGCAGCTTAGGGACAGGGACGGGTGAGCAGTACTTC. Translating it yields CASSLGTGTGEQYF.